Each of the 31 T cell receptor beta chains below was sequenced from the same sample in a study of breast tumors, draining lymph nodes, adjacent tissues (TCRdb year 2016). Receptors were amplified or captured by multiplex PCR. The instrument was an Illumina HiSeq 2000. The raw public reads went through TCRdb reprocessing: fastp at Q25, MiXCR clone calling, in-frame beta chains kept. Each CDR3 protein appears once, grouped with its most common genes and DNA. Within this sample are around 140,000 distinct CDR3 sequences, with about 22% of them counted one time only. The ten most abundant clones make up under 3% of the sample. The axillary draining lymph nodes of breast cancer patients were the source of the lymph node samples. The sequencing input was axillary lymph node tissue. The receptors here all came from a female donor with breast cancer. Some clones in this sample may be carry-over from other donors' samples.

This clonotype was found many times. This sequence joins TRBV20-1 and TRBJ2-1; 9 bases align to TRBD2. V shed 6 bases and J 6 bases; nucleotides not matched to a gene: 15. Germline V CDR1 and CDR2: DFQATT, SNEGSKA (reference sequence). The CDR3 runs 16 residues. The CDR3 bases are TGCAGTGCCCATGGCGGGAGGGCCGTGAGGGGCAATGAGCAGTTCTTC. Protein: CSAHGGRAVRGNEQFF.

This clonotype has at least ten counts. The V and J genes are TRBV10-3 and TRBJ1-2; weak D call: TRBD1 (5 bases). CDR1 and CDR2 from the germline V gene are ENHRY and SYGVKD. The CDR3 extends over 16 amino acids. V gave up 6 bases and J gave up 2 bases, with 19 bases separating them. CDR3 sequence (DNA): TGTGCCATCAGGAGGACATCTGGGGGAGGAAACTATGGCTACACCTTC. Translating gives CAIRRTSGGGNYGYTF.

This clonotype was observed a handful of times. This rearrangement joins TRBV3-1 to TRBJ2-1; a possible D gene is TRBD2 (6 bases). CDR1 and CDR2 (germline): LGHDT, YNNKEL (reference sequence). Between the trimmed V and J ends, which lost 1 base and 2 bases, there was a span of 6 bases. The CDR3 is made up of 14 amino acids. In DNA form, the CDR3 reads TGTGCCAGCAGCCAAGGGACTACCTACAATGAGCAGTTCTTC. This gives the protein CASSQGTTYNEQFF.

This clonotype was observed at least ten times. CDR3 bases: TGTGCCAGCAGCTTAGAACAGGGGGCTAGGGAGCAGTACTTC. Encoded protein: CASSLEQGAREQYF. This chain connects TRBV7-6 to TRBJ2-7; 9 positions agree with TRBD1. This CDR3 has 14 residues. The germline gives CDR1 SGHVS, CDR2 FNYEAQ. Losses at the gene ends were 1 base for V and 7 bases for J; bases not matched to a gene: 5.

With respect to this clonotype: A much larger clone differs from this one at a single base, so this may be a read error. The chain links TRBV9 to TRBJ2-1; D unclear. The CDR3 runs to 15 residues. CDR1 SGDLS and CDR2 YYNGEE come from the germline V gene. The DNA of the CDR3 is TGTGCCAGCGGCGTAGGCTTTAGCTCCTACAATGAGCAGTTCTTC. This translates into CASGVGFSSYNEQFF.

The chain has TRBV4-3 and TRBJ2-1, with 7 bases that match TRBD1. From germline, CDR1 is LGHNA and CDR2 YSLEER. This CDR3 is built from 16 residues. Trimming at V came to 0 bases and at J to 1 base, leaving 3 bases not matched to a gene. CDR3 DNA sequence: TGCGCCAGCAGCCAAGAACAGGGGCTTTCCTACAATGAGCAGTTCTTC. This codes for CASSQEQGLSYNEQFF.

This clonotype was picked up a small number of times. CDR3 nucleotides: TGTGCCAGCTCACCGACAGGGGGATTTTATGGCTACACCTTC. Its protein product is CASSPTGGFYGYTF. The genes are TRBV18 and TRBJ1-2, with 9 bases matching TRBD1. Germline assignment: CDR1 KGHSH and CDR2 LQKENI. Trimming took 3 bases from V and 5 from J; bases not matched to a gene: 4. CDR3 length equals 14 residues.

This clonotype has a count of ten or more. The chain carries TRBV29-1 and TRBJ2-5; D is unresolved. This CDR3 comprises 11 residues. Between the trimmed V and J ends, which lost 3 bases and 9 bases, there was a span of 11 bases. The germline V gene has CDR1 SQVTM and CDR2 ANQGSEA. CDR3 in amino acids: CSVDKGVAQYF. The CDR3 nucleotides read TGCAGCGTTGATAAGGGTGTGGCCCAGTACTTC.

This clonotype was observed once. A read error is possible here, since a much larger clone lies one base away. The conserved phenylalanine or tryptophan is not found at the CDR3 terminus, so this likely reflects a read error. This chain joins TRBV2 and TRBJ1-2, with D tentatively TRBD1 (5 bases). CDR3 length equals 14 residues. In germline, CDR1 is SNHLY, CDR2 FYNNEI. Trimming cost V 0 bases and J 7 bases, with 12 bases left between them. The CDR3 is CASSEAAGRGGYTS. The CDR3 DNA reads TGTGCCAGCAGTGAAGCAGCGGGGCGCGGTGGCTACACCTCC.

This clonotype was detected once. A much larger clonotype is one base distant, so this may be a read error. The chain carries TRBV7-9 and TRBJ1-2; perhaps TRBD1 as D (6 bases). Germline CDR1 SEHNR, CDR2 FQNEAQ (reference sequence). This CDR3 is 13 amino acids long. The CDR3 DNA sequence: TGTGTCAGCAGCTCCAGCGGGGGGCAAGGCTACACCTTC. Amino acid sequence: CVSSSSGGQGYTF.

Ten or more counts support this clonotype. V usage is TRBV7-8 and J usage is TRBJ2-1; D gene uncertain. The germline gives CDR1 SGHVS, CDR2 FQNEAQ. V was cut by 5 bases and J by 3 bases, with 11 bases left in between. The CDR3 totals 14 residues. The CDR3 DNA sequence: TGTGCCAGCAGCGCAAGGCTCAGCTACAATGAGCAGTTCTTC. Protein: CASSARLSYNEQFF.

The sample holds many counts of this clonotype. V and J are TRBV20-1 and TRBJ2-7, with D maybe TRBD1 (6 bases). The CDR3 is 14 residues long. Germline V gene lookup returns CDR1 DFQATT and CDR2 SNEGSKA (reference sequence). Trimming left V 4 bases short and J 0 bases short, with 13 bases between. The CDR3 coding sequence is TGCAGTGCTACACCGGGACACCGCTCCTACGAGCAGTACTTC. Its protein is CSATPGHRSYEQYF.

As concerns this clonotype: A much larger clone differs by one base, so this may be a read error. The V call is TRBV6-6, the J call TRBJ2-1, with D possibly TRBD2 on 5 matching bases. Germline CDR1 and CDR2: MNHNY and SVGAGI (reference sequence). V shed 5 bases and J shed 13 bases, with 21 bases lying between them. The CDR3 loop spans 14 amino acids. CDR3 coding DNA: TGTGCCAGCAGTCTCGGACTCGTACAAGAGACCCAGTTCTTC. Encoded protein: CASSLGLVQETQFF.

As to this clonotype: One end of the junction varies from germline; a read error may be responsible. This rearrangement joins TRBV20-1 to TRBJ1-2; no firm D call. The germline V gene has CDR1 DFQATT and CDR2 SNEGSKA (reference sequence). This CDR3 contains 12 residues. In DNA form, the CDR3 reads TGCAGTGCCGGGAAAGGGAACTATGGCTACACCTTT. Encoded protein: CSAGKGNYGYTF.

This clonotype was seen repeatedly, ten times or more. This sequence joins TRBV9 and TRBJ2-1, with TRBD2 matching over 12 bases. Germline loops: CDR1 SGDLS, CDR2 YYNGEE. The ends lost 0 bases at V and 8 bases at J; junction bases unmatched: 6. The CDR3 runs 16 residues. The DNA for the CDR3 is TGTGCCAGCAGCGTAGATTCCGGACTAGCGGGACATGAGCAGTTCTTC. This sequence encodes CASSVDSGLAGHEQFF.

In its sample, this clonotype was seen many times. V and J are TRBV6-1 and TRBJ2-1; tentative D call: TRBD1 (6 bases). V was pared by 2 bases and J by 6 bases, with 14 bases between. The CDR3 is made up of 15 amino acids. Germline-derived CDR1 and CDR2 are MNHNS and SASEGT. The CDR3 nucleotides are TGTGCCAGCAGTGAAATGGCAGGGGTTAGCAATGAGCAGTTCTTC. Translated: CASSEMAGVSNEQFF.

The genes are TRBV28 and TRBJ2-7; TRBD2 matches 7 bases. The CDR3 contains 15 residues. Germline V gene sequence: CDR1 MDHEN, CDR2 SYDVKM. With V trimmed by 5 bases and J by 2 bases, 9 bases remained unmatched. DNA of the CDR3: TGTGCCAGCAGTGGAGGGGCGGGGGAAACCTACGAGCAGTACTTC. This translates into CASSGGAGETYEQYF.

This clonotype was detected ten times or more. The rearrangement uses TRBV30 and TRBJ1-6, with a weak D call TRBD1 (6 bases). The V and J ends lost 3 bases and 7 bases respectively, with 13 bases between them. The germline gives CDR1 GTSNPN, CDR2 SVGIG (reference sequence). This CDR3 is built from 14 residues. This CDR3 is CAWRTTRGNSPLHF. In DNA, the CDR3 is TGTGCCTGGAGGACAACCAGGGGAAATTCACCCCTCCACTTT.

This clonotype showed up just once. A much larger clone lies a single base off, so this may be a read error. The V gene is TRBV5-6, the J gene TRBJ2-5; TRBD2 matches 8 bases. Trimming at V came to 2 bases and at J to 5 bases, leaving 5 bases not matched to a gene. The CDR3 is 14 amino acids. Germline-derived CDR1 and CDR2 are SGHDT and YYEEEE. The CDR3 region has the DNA TGTGCCAGCAGCTTATGCCGGGAGGGGGAGACCCAGTACTTC. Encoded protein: CASSLCREGETQYF.

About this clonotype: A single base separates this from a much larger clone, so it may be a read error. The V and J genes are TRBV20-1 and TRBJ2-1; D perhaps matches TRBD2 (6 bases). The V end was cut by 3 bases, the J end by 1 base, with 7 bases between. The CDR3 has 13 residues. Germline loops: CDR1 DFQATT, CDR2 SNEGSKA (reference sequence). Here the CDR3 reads CSASRGSYNEQFF. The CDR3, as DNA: TGCAGTGCTAGTCGGGGGTCCTACAATGAGCAGTTCTTC.

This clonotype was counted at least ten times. CDR3 nucleotide sequence: TGCGCCAGCAGCAATCAGGGCTACGAGCAGTACTTC. It codes for CASSNQGYEQYF. This chain joins TRBV5-1 and TRBJ2-7; tentative D call: TRBD1 (5 bases). V lost 4 bases and J 3 bases, leaving 8 bases between the germline ends. The CDR3 totals 12 residues. Germline loops: CDR1 SGHRS, CDR2 YFSETQ. The full variable domain, rest sourced from reference TRBV5-1 and TRBJ2-7, is KAGVTQTPRYLIKTRGQQVTLSCSPISGHRSVSWYQQTPGQGLQFLFEYFSETQRNKGNFPGRFSGRQFSNSRSEMNVSTLELGDSALYLCASSNQGYEQYFGPGTRLTVT.

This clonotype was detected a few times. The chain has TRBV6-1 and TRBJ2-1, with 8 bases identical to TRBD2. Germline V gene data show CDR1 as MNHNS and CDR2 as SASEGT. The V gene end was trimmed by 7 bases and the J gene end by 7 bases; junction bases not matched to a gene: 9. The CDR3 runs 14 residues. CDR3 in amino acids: CASTPGLETNEQFF. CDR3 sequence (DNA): TGTGCCAGCACACCGGGACTAGAAACAAATGAGCAGTTCTTC.

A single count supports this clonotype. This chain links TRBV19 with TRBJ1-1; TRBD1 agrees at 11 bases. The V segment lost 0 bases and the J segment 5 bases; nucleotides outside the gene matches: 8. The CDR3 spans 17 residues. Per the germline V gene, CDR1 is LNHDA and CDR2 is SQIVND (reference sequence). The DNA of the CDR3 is TGTGCCAGTAGTATAGAGTTAGGACAGGGGGCGCGGACTGAAGCTTTCTTT. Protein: CASSIELGQGARTEAFF.

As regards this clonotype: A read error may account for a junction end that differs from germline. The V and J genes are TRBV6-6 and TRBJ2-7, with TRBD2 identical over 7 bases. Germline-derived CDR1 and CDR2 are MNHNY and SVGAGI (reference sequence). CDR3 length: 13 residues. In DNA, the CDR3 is TGTGCCAGCAATTACGGGGAGGGGTTATTGCAGTACTTC. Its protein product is CASNYGEGLLQYF.

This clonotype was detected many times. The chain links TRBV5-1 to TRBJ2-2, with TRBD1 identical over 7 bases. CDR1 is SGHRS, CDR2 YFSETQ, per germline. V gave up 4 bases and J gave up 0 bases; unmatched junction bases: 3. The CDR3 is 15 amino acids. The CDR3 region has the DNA TGCGCCAGCAGCGGGACAGTTTCGAACACCGGGGAGCTGTTTTTT. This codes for CASSGTVSNTGELFF.

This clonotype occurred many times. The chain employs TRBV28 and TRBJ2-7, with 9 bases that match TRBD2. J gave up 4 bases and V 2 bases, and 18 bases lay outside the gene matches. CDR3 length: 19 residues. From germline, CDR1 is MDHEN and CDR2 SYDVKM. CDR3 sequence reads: CASSLLRLTSGSAGYEQYF. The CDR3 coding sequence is TGTGCCAGCAGTTTACTGAGACTCACTAGCGGGTCGGCCGGGTACGAGCAGTACTTC.

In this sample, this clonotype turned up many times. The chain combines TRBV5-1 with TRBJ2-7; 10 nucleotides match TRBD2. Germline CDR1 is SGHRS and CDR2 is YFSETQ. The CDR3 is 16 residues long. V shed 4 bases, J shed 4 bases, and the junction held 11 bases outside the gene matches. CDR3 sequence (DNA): TGCGCCAGCAGCCAATCTAGCGGGAGACCTCCTTACGAGCAGTACTTC. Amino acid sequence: CASSQSSGRPPYEQYF.

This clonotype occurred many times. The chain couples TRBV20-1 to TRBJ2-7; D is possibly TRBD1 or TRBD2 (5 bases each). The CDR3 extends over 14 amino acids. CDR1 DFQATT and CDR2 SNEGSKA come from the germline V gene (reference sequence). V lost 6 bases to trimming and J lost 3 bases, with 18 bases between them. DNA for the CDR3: TGCAGTGCCCCTTTCGGACTGGGGCGCTACGAGCAGTACTTC. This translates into CSAPFGLGRYEQYF.

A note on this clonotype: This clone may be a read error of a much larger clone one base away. DNA for the CDR3: TGTGCCTGGAGTATCTCCGGGATCCTTAACTATGGCTGCACCTTC. Translated: CAWSISGILNYGCTF. This chain uses TRBV30 with TRBJ1-2; unclear D gene. The CDR3 loop spans 15 amino acids. The germline V gene encodes CDR1 GTSNPN and CDR2 SVGIG (reference sequence).

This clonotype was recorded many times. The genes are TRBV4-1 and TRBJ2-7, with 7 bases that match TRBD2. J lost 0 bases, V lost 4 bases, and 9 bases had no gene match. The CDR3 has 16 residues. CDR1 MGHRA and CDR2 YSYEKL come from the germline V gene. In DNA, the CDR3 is TGCGCCAGCAGCCTCTCCCCTAGCGGCCTCTCCTACGAGCAGTACTTC. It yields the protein CASSLSPSGLSYEQYF.

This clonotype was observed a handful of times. The CDR3: CASSRREATSSYEQYF. The CDR3 DNA follows: TGTGCCAGCTCACGCCGGGAGGCCACGAGCTCCTACGAGCAGTACTTC. The chain couples TRBV18 to TRBJ2-7; 7 bases agree with TRBD2. This CDR3 comprises 16 residues. In germline, CDR1 is KGHSH, CDR2 LQKENI. V was clipped by 4 bases and J by 0 bases; unmatched bases: 9.